The T cell receptor (beta chain) described here comes from a study of CD8 T cells in ankylosing spondylitis. Libraries for TCR beta were made by quantitative 5'-RACE with molecular barcodes. MiXCR was run by TCRdb on the 5' RACE reads, yielding one entry per CDR3 protein. The sample comprises 20,000 to 25,000 distinct CDR3 sequences, roughly 13% of which are singletons, and 30% to 45% rests with the top ten. This clonotype was observed a few times. Its antigen is unknown. Points from the study as a whole: Some motif variants had been reported before (in reactive arthritis synovial fluid and blood). The authors found the disease-linked clones to be CD8+ and relatively rare in peripheral blood.

Sequencing was done on a sample of blood. This receptor was taken from a male donor with ankylosing spondylitis or in good health (not recorded which).

The CDR3 region has the DNA TGTGCCAGCAGCTTAGCACAGCGGAACACTGAAGCTTTCTTT. This encodes CASSLAQRNTEAFF. The J gene is TRBJ1-1, the V gene TRBV7-2; D gene ambiguous. The CDR3 totals 14 residues. Trimming removed 0 bases at V and 1 base at J, with 6 bases between. Germline-derived CDR1 and CDR2 are SGHTA and FQGNSA.